The clone carrying this T cell receptor (beta chain) was seen a handful of times. Its target is unknown. The data were obtained in a study of CD8 T cells in ankylosing spondylitis. Preparation of TCR beta libraries was done by quantitative 5'-RACE with molecular barcodes. TCRdb re-called the 5' RACE reads with MiXCR, one entry per CDR3 protein. Of over 400,000 distinct CDR3 sequences in the sample, roughly a quarter are singletons; the top ten hold about 0.9%. Study-level points and caveats: Reports of some motif variants in reactive arthritis synovial fluid and blood predate this one. What seemed typical of ankylosing spondylitis blood was a TCR beta motif built from 8 or 9 highly homologous variants. Within peripheral blood, clones linked to disease were CD8+ and relatively rare.

Sequenced sample: blood, either unsorted or a sorted T cell fraction (not recorded which). The clonotype comes from a male donor with ankylosing spondylitis.

The CDR3 nucleotides read TGTGCCAGCAGCCAGACTAGCTATGGCTACACCTTC. Its protein is CASSQTSYGYTF. The rearrangement uses TRBV3-1 and TRBJ1-2; D is undetermined. CDR3 length equals 12 residues. Germline-derived CDR1 and CDR2 are LGHDT and YNNKEL (reference sequence). The V end lost 3 bases, the J end lost 4 bases, and 6 bases lay between the germline ends.